This T cell receptor beta chain was documented in a study of blood T cells in healthy people across ages. The CDR3 is 15 amino acids. CDR1 and CDR2 (germline): MNHEY, SVGEGT. J was trimmed by 4 bases and V by 0 bases; bases with no gene match: 5. This clonotype has just a few counts. Combining a sample-barcoded 5' primer with a J-beta primer mix, a second PCR ran for roughly 7 to 12 cycles. TCRdb called the 5' RACE reads again in MiXCR, with one record for every CDR3 protein. The sample lists some 290,000 distinct CDR3 sequences, 25% to 30% occurring once. The sequenced material came from blood. The chain has TRBV6-2 or TRBV6-3 and TRBJ1-2; 7 bases map to TRBD1. The receptor was derived from a woman in her 70s in good health. This CDR3 is CASSYSTGPAYGYTF. Written as DNA, the CDR3 is TGTGCCAGCAGTTACTCGACAGGGCCGGCCTATGGCTACACCTTC.